Here is one TCR beta chain with its context. With 1 base removed from V and 8 bases from J, the gap between germline ends came to 20 bases. Per the germline V gene, CDR1 is KGHDR and CDR2 is SFDVKD. The CDR3 is 17 amino acids. This record belongs to a study of control samples from healthy donors and cancer patients. Assay used: immunoSEQ multiplex PCR; TCRdb lists only in-frame clones, some missing. The sample yields some 100,000 clones, around 88% seen once. Sequences were obtained from blood. The TCR was taken from a man younger than 40 in good health. The J gene is TRBJ2-1, the V gene TRBV24-1; maybe TRBD2 (5 bases). CDR3 sequence: CATSDFQTDFFIDEQFF. The DNA of the CDR3 is TGTGCCACCAGTGATTTTCAAACGGACTTTTTTATCGATGAGCAGTTCTTC.